Each of the 7 T cell receptor beta chains below was sequenced from the same sample in a study of CD8+CD57+ T cells in acquired aplastic anemia. The TCR beta profiling, which covered VDJ combination and CDR3 sequence, was carried out using genomic DNA as the template. TCRdb independently ran MiXCR on the reads; one entry per CDR3 protein. The table records 200,000 to 250,000 distinct CDR3 sequences, around 49% of them present only once. Only patients with CD8+CD57+ cell expansion on flow cytometry were chosen for sequencing. The sequenced material came from sorted CD4+, CD8+, or CD8+CD57+ T cells (not recorded which) from PBMCs. The origin of the receptors is a human donor with aplastic anemia.

CDR3 sequence (DNA): TGTGCCACTAGGCGCGAGCGGGGGACCTTCACCTACAATGAGCAGTTCTTC. Translating gives CATRRERGTFTYNEQFF. The gene calls are TRBV15 and TRBJ2-1; 8 bases line up with TRBD2. CDR1 is LNHNV and CDR2 is YYDKDF in the germline V gene (reference sequence). Trimming removed 9 bases from V and 2 bases from J; junction bases left unmatched: 15. CDR3 length: 17 residues. The entire variable domain, with the rest obtained from reference TRBV15 and TRBJ2-1, is as follows: DAMVIQNPRYQVTQFGKPVTLSCSQTLNHNVMYWYQQKSSQAPKLLFHYYDKDFNNEADTPDNFQSRRPNTSFCFLDIRSPGLGDTAMYLCATRRERGTFTYNEQFFGPGTRLTVL.

This chain connects TRBV2 to TRBJ1-2; D gene uncertain. V lost 6 bases, J lost 8 bases, and 16 bases lay in between. The CDR3 loop spans 13 amino acids. In germline, CDR1 is SNHLY, CDR2 FYNNEI. In DNA form, the CDR3 reads TGTGCCAGCAGCTTAAGTACCGAGGCGGGCTACACCTTC. It encodes CASSLSTEAGYTF.

The sample holds many counts of this clonotype. V usage is TRBV6-5 and J usage is TRBJ1-2, with TRBD1 identical over 9 bases. This CDR3 spans 15 amino acids. Germline V lookup: CDR1 MNHEY, CDR2 SVGAGI. V dropped 1 base and J dropped 2; count of bases not matched to a gene: 2. The CDR3 nucleotides are TGTGCCAGCAGTTACTTAGGGACAGGGAACTATGGCTACACCTTC. Protein sequence: CASSYLGTGNYGYTF.

In its sample, this clonotype was seen many times. This sequence joins TRBV11-3 and TRBJ2-5; 8 bases agree with TRBD1. CDR1 SGHNT and CDR2 YENEEA come from the germline V gene. The CDR3 consists of 16 residues. The V gene end was trimmed by 0 bases and the J gene end by 5 bases; junction bases not matched to a gene: 8. The CDR3 is CASSLEKTGVAETQYF. In DNA form, the CDR3 reads TGTGCCAGCAGCTTAGAGAAGACAGGGGTCGCGGAGACCCAGTACTTC.

The gene calls are TRBV9 and TRBJ2-1; maybe TRBD1 (6 bases). The CDR3 consists of 13 residues. Trimming shortened V by 0 bases and J by 9 bases, and 10 bases separated the two germline ends. In germline, CDR1 is SGDLS, CDR2 YYNGEE. The CDR3 loop reads CASSVDTGSEQFF. DNA for the CDR3: TGTGCCAGCAGCGTAGATACAGGGAGTGAGCAGTTCTTC.

A single count supports this clonotype. The chain links TRBV15 to TRBJ2-7; the match to TRBD2 covers 8 bases. This CDR3 comprises 14 residues. Losses at the gene ends were 5 bases for V and 7 bases for J; bases not matched to a gene: 10. CDR1 LNHNV and CDR2 YYDKDF come from the germline V gene (reference sequence). CDR3 residues: CATSRPGGRGEQYF. In nucleotides, the CDR3 is TGTGCCACCAGCCGCCCGGGGGGGAGAGGGGAGCAGTACTTC.

This clonotype appeared many times. The rearrangement links TRBV2 to TRBJ2-2; perhaps TRBD2 as D (6 bases). CDR1 SNHLY and CDR2 FYNNEI come from the germline V gene. The germline V and J ends were trimmed by 6 bases and 5 bases, with 10 bases remaining between them. The CDR3 totals 13 residues. The DNA of the CDR3 is TGTGCCAGCAGGCCGGGGGAGACCGGGGAGCTGTTTTTT. Its protein is CASRPGETGELFF.